These 28 T cell receptor beta chains came from one sample sequenced in a study of blood T cells in healthy people across ages. With a J-beta primer mix and a sample-barcoded 5' primer, a second PCR ran about 6 to 11 cycles. From the 5' RACE reads, TCRdb called clonotypes with MiXCR, one entry per CDR3 protein. This sample has roughly 1.5 million distinct CDR3 sequences, with 35% to 45% found just once. Material for sequencing was blood. The receptors originated from a young woman in good health.

This clonotype turned up a few times. The rearrangement uses TRBV20-1 and TRBJ2-5; TRBD1 aligns across 8 bases. The germline gives CDR1 DFQATT, CDR2 SNEGSKA (reference sequence). The CDR3 contains 14 residues. V lost 6 bases and J lost 5; bases outside the gene matches: 11. The CDR3 here is CSATNRQGFETQYF. CDR3 DNA: TGCAGTGCAACGAACCGACAGGGGTTTGAGACCCAGTACTTC.

This clonotype was observed a few times. The J gene is TRBJ2-7, the V gene TRBV20-1; TRBD2 matches 13 bases. V shed 2 bases, J shed 5 bases, and the junction held 9 bases outside the gene matches. The CDR3 is 16 amino acids. Germline V gene data show CDR1 as DFQATT and CDR2 as SNEGSKA (reference sequence). The CDR3 DNA reads as TGCAGTGCTAGAAAACTAGCGGGGGGGCCAATGGACGAGCAGTACTTC. Translation: CSARKLAGGPMDEQYF.

V gene TRBV20-1 combines with J gene TRBJ2-2, with 10 bases aligning to TRBD2. V shed 0 bases, J shed 1 base, and the junction held 8 bases outside the gene matches. Germline-derived CDR1 and CDR2 are DFQATT and SNEGSKA (reference sequence). The CDR3 spans 18 residues. In DNA form, the CDR3 reads TGCAGTGCTAGAGACGTACTAGCGGGATTTAGGAACACCGGGGAGCTGTTTTTT. This codes for CSARDVLAGFRNTGELFF.

This clonotype has just a few counts. J is TRBJ2-1 and V is TRBV12-3 or TRBV12-4; 15 bases align to TRBD2. With V trimmed by 7 bases and J by 6 bases, 7 bases remained unmatched. The CDR3 length is 16 residues. CDR3 in DNA: TGTGCCAGCAACGATGGACTAGCGGGAGGGGGCAATGAGCAGTTCTTC. It encodes CASNDGLAGGGNEQFF.

This chain uses TRBV20-1 with TRBJ2-3; 7 bases map to TRBD2. The CDR3 runs 13 residues. Germline V gene sequence: CDR1 DFQATT, CDR2 SNEGSKA (reference sequence). Losses at the gene ends were 5 bases for V and 4 bases for J; bases not matched to a gene: 6. This CDR3 is CSALGGAADTQYF. The DNA of the CDR3 is TGCAGTGCTCTGGGAGGGGCCGCAGATACGCAGTATTTT.

This clonotype turned up a few times. This chain joins TRBV6-6 and TRBJ1-1; TRBD1 aligns across 8 bases. CDR3 length: 12 amino acids. Germline trimming cut 6 bases from V and 6 bases from J; bases unmatched to any gene: 3. Germline V CDR1 and CDR2: MNHNY, SVGAGI (reference sequence). CDR3 bases: TGTGCCAGCAGCACAGGGGGGTCTGAAGCTTTCTTT. Translation: CASSTGGSEAFF.

V and J are TRBV7-2 and TRBJ1-3, with unresolved D. CDR3 size: 16 residues. Germline assignment: CDR1 SGHTA and CDR2 FQGNSA. V shed 8 bases and J shed 4 bases, with 21 bases lying between them. CDR3 DNA sequence: TGTGCCAGCCGAGGAATATTGGGAGACTTGGGAAACACCATATATTTT. This translates into CASRGILGDLGNTIYF.

V gene TRBV13 combines with J gene TRBJ2-1, with 9 bases lining up with TRBD1. Germline CDR1 PRHDT, CDR2 FYEKMQ (reference sequence). This CDR3 region has 19 residues. With V trimmed by 5 bases and J by 2 bases, 16 bases remained unmatched. The CDR3: CASSHPGQGREAPYNEQFF. DNA of the CDR3: TGTGCCAGCAGCCATCCGGGACAGGGACGCGAAGCGCCCTACAATGAGCAGTTCTTC.

The DNA of the CDR3 is TGCGCCAGCAGCTTGGATCGGGACAGACTCAATGAGCAGTTCTTC. Its protein product is CASSLDRDRLNEQFF. The V gene is TRBV5-1, the J gene TRBJ2-1, with 7 bases fitting TRBD1. CDR1 and CDR2 from the germline V gene are SGHRS and YFSETQ. V lost 0 bases to trimming and J lost 6 bases; unmatched junction nucleotides: 6. The CDR3 has 15 amino acids.

This clonotype was detected a few times. The chain is built from TRBV20-1 and TRBJ2-1; TRBD2 aligns across 10 bases. Unmatched junction bases numbered 4, after V lost 4 bases and J lost 4 bases. From germline, CDR1 is DFQATT and CDR2 SNEGSKA (reference sequence). This CDR3 region has 14 residues. The CDR3 sequence is CSANTAGGYNEQFF. The CDR3 bases are TGCAGTGCTAACACAGCGGGAGGGTACAATGAGCAGTTCTTC.

This clonotype was found a few times. The chain employs TRBV6-2 or TRBV6-3 and TRBJ2-1; D may be TRBD2 (6 bases). Per germline, CDR1 MNHEY and CDR2 SVGEGT. This CDR3 contains 15 residues. The V end lost 2 bases, the J end lost 8 bases, and 16 bases lay between the germline ends. The CDR3 protein is CASSYAASEGDEQFF. DNA of the CDR3: TGTGCCAGCAGTTACGCGGCTAGCGAAGGTGATGAGCAGTTCTTC.

This clonotype occurred a few times. The V and J genes are TRBV10-3 and TRBJ2-7, with 7 nucleotides matching TRBD2. The V and J ends lost 5 bases and 6 bases, in that order; junction bases with no gene match: 10. Germline lookup yields CDR1 ENHRY and CDR2 SYGVKD. This CDR3 has 14 residues. The CDR3 DNA reads TGTGCCATCAGTCCCGGCGGGAGTGGTACCGAGCAGTACTTC. Translated: CAISPGGSGTEQYF.

The genes are TRBV10-3 and TRBJ2-1, with D tentatively TRBD1 (6 bases). The germline V gene encodes CDR1 ENHRY and CDR2 SYGVKD. This CDR3 has 15 residues. V lost 6 bases to trimming and J lost 10 bases, with 22 bases between them. The CDR3 DNA reads as TGTGCCATCAGACAGGGACCCCTGATTTTTTACGAGCAGTTCTTC. It encodes CAIRQGPLIFYEQFF.

This clonotype was counted only a few times. The chain recombines TRBV12-3 or TRBV12-4 with TRBJ1-1; unclear D gene. V gave up 0 bases and J gave up 6 bases, with 8 bases separating them. The CDR3 has 13 amino acids. The chain's CDR3 is CASSLAPRAEAFF. CDR3 bases: TGTGCCAGCAGTTTAGCCCCGAGGGCTGAAGCTTTCTTT.

Concerning this clonotype itself: A much more abundant neighbour one base away suggests this may be a read error. This chain links TRBV20-1 with TRBJ1-5, with a weak D call TRBD1 (5 bases). The germline V and J ends were trimmed by 0 bases and 7 bases, with 10 bases remaining between them. The CDR3 runs 13 residues. The V gene's germline CDR1 is DFQATT and CDR2 SNEGSKA (reference sequence). The CDR3 protein is CSARDWGEQPQHF. Here the CDR3 DNA reads TGCAGTGCTAGAGATTGGGGGGAGCAGCCCCAGCATTTT.

This sequence joins TRBV30 and TRBJ1-1; D unresolved. The CDR3 loop spans 15 amino acids. Trimming pared 0 bases from V and 4 bases from J, leaving 15 bases between. CDR1 is GTSNPN, CDR2 SVGIG, per germline (reference sequence). The CDR3 spells CAWSVEATWVTEAFF. In DNA form, the CDR3 reads TGTGCCTGGAGTGTAGAGGCCACTTGGGTCACTGAAGCTTTCTTT.

In its sample, this clonotype was seen a few times. V gene TRBV7-2 combines with J gene TRBJ1-4; D may be TRBD1 (6 bases). V was trimmed by 5 bases and J by 8 bases, leaving 15 bases between them. Germline CDR1 SGHTA, CDR2 FQGNSA. The CDR3 has 14 amino acids. CDR3 DNA: TGTGCCAGCAGCACTAGGGGGAAATGGGAAAAACTGTTTTTT. It yields the protein CASSTRGKWEKLFF.

This clonotype was found a few times. J is TRBJ2-5 and V is TRBV20-1; 11 bases align to TRBD1. V trimming: 5 bases; J trimming: 6 bases; junction bases outside the gene matches: 5. Per the germline V gene, CDR1 is DFQATT and CDR2 is SNEGSKA (reference sequence). This CDR3 has 13 residues. The CDR3: CSAVDRGRQTQYF. The CDR3 DNA reads as TGCAGTGCTGTGGACAGGGGGCGGCAGACCCAGTACTTC.

The V gene is TRBV9, the J gene TRBJ2-3; TRBD2 aligns across 7 bases. The junction had 11 bases not matched to a gene; V was cut back by 7 bases and J by 6 bases. The length of the CDR3 is 14 residues. CDR1 SGDLS and CDR2 YYNGEE come from the germline V gene. This chain's CDR3 is CASRNREAIDTQYF. Written as DNA, the CDR3 is TGTGCCAGCCGCAACCGGGAGGCCATTGATACGCAGTATTTT.

In this sample, this clonotype turned up many times. This chain joins TRBV7-9 and TRBJ2-1, with TRBD1 matching over 9 bases. The J segment lost 1 base and the V segment lost 6 bases, leaving 1 base of the junction unmatched. Germline loops: CDR1 SEHNR, CDR2 FQNEAQ (reference sequence). The CDR3 sequence is 14 residues long. The CDR3 sequence is CASRGTGSYNEQFF. In DNA, the CDR3 is TGTGCCAGCAGGGGGACAGGGTCCTACAATGAGCAGTTCTTC.

The gene calls are TRBV12-3 or TRBV12-4 and TRBJ1-5, with D tentatively TRBD1 (6 bases). Trimming took off 8 bases at V and 3 bases at J, with 17 bases between the two ends. CDR3 size: 15 residues. The CDR3: CASAWRGAANQPQHF. CDR3 DNA sequence: TGTGCCAGCGCCTGGAGGGGGGCGGCCAATCAGCCCCAGCATTTT.

This chain uses TRBV12-5 with TRBJ2-1; 8 bases map to TRBD2. The CDR3 sequence is 13 residues long. With 6 bases clipped from V and 8 bases from J, the junction kept 6 bases outside the gene matches. The germline V gene encodes CDR1 LGHNT and CDR2 FRNRAP. The CDR3 spells CASGAGAWDEQFF. As DNA, the CDR3 is TGTGCTAGTGGAGCGGGAGCATGGGATGAGCAGTTCTTC.

This chain uses TRBV2 with TRBJ2-2, with a possible D match to TRBD2 (5 bases). The V gene's germline CDR1 is SNHLY and CDR2 FYNNEI. This CDR3 comprises 15 residues. V lost 6 bases to trimming and J lost 2 bases, with 13 bases between them. The CDR3 sequence: CASRYSGDNTGELFF. The CDR3, as DNA: TGTGCCAGCAGATACTCCGGGGATAACACCGGGGAGCTGTTTTTT. Full variable domain (rest looked up from reference TRBV2 and TRBJ2-2): EPEVTQTPSHQVTQMGQEVILRCVPISNHLYFYWYRQILGQKVEFLVSFYNNEISEKSEIFDDQFSVERPDGSNFTLKIRSTKLEDSAMYFCASRYSGDNTGELFFGEGSRLTVL.

This chain joins TRBV5-1 and TRBJ1-6; 10 nucleotides align to TRBD1. This CDR3 has 15 amino acids. CDR1 is SGHRS and CDR2 is YFSETQ in the germline V gene. The ends lost 4 bases at V and 9 bases at J; junction bases unmatched: 7. The CDR3 nucleotides are TGCGCCAGCAGCCCCACCGGGACAGGGGCTTCACCCCTCCACTTT. Protein: CASSPTGTGASPLHF.

The chain couples TRBV4-3 to TRBJ1-1; 8 nucleotides agree with TRBD1. Per the germline V gene, CDR1 is LGHNA and CDR2 is YSLEER. This CDR3 spans 16 amino acids. The J segment lost 1 base and the V segment lost 3 bases, leaving 7 bases of the junction unmatched. Here the CDR3 reads CASSQSPGQANTEAFF. CDR3 nucleotide sequence: TGCGCCAGCAGCCAGTCCCCGGGACAGGCGAACACTGAAGCTTTCTTT.

This clonotype has just a few counts. The chain carries TRBV25-1 and TRBJ1-4; D call uncertain. The CDR3 totals 14 residues. Deletions cut 2 bases from V and 4 bases from J, with 8 bases between. Germline V gene lookup returns CDR1 MGHDK and CDR2 SYGVNS. Written as DNA, the CDR3 is TGTGCCAGCAGTGAACCAGAACTTAATGAAAAACTGTTTTTT. The encoded protein is CASSEPELNEKLFF.

This clonotype was seen just once. The rearrangement links TRBV12-3 or TRBV12-4 to TRBJ2-1; 7 bases match TRBD1. TRBJ2-7 explains the end of the DNA better; the J call may be wrong. CDR3 length: 17 amino acids. CDR3: CASSPPKQGSTYNEQYF. CDR3 nucleotides: TGTGCCAGCAGTCCACCGAAACAGGGGTCCACCTACAATGAGCAGTACTTC.

This clonotype has just a few counts. The chain is built from TRBV20-1 and TRBJ1-1, with D tentatively TRBD1 (5 bases). Trimming left V 5 bases short and J 1 base short, with 11 bases between. Germline V gives CDR1 DFQATT, CDR2 SNEGSKA (reference sequence). This CDR3 comprises 13 residues. The DNA for the CDR3 is TGCAGTGCTCCCGGGGCGGGGAACACTGAAGCTTTCTTT. This encodes CSAPGAGNTEAFF.